This TCR beta chain came from a study of a mutant IDH1 vaccine in newly diagnosed glioma (dated by TCRdb to the early 2020s). About the full investigation: Across visits V03 through V10, patients got a total of eight vaccinations, given in weeks 1, 3, 5, 7, 11, 15, 19 and 23. Vaccination began 4-6 weeks after radiotherapy alone, or alongside temozolomide cycles in the chemotherapy-containing groups. The roughly 30 treated patients were approximately 62% male and roughly 40% female, with a mean age of around 40 years. Prior to enrollment, standard therapy consisting of radiotherapy alone, temozolomide alone, or radiochemotherapy with temozolomide had been administered to patients, with the combination being received by most patients. Six visits were used for peripheral blood collection: V03 (baseline), V05, V07, V10, V12 and V13. Longitudinal TCRB deep sequencing was performed for some 25 treated patients wherever samples were available for exploratory analyses.

Concerning this clone itself: This clone's antigen is unknown. No per-base quality is available; no much larger clone lies one base away.

The library was obtained by the immunoSEQ multiplex PCR assay. Rearranged TCR beta chain sequences were amplified with the hsTCRB Kit following the manufacturer's protocol. Sequencing of TCRB libraries was carried out on an Illumina MiSeq. From the authors' description of their analysis: Demultiplexing, trimming and gene mapping were performed with the kit vendor's proprietary platform. The table comes from immuneACCESS by way of TCRdb, which keeps in-frame sequences with V and J called. Part of the clones is missing from these tables; in studies checked, under half for an unresolved V gene and the rest for unknown reasons. The V and J calls and clone size are taken from that table; D and trimming were inferred from the DNA. In all, the sample holds tens of thousands of clones, and about 77% of those were seen once. The ten largest make up around 1.8% of the sample. CDR1 SGHDN and CDR2 FVKESK are derived from the germline V gene. The CDR3 sequence holds 15 residues, the cysteine and phenylalanine included. Kept here is only the CDR3 DNA, which spans 45 bases and is read in frame from base 1. After removal of 4 bases from V and 2 bases from J, the junction retains 8 bases not matched to a gene.

The time point tag for this specimen amounts to: week 5, during vaccination. Each vaccine dose, consisting of 300 ug of a 20-mer mutant IDH1 peptide in Montanide, was administered subcutaneously with topical imiquimod. Donors had newly diagnosed WHO grade 3 or 4 IDH1-mutant astrocytomas with loss of nuclear ATRX. The samples were drawn from NOA16, a multicentre, single-arm, open-label phase I trial in Germany that tested a mutant IDH1 peptide vaccine in humans for the first time. Genomic DNA for TCRB sequencing was extracted from EDTA blood using the DNeasy Blood and Tissue Kit. Overall study outcomes, separate from this receptor: Pseudoprogression seemed to be unrelated to changes in the top peripheral T cell clonotypes found by TCRB sequencing. Availability determined which PBMC samples were chosen for TCRB deep sequencing. Vaccine-induced immune responses across multiple MHC alleles were detected in 90% to 95% of patients. It was noted by the authors that analyses of patient blood samples could not be reproduced owing to sample limitations.

This receptor was obtained from a woman aged 40 to 50 with glioma. Sequencing used PBMCs, obtained from a glioma patient whose treatment included an IDH1 peptide vaccine. The rearrangement combines TRBV14 with TRBJ2-7; TRBD1 lines up with 7 middle nucleotides. The nucleotide sequence is given as TGTGCCAGCAGCCCAAATGACAGGGTCCCCTACGAGCAGTACTTC. The translation is CASSPNDRVPYEQYF. The variable domain in full, with residues beyond the CDR3 obtained from the reference TRBV14 and TRBJ2-7 genes, is EAGVTQFPSHSVIEKGQTVTLRCDPISGHDNLYWYRRVMGKEIKFLLHFVKESKQDESGMPNNRFLAERTGGTYSTLKVQPAELEDSGVYFCASSPNDRVPYEQYFGPGTRLTVT.